The rows below give T cell receptor beta chains drawn from one sample of a study of cytomegalovirus exposure and HLA in healthy donors. This table comes from immunoSEQ multiplex PCR, and its TCRdb copy is limited to in-frame clones, with some not included. The sample lists 29,000 or so clones, approximately 62% occurring once. Sequenced input: PBMCs. Receptors were obtained from a male donor in good health and CMV-seropositive. Both conserved end residues are part of each CDR3. A D gene is named only where the DNA matches it firmly. Rows may omit the clone size; those that give it use once, few, many or a size class.

v_call	cdr3_length	j_call	clone_size	d_call	cdr3_nt	cdr3_aa
TRBV15	14	TRBJ1-1	.	.	TGTGCCACCAGCAGCAGCGGTGGGAGCACTGAAGCTTTCTTT	CATSSSGGSTEAFF
TRBV5-1	13	TRBJ2-1	.	.	TGCGCCAGCAGCTTTGGGGCTGGGGATGAGCAGTTCTTC	CASSFGAGDEQFF
TRBV5-1	15	TRBJ2-3	few	TRBD2	TGCGCCAGCAGCCTAGCGGGGGGGCCCGCAGATACGCAGTATTTT	CASSLAGGPADTQYF
TRBV27	15	TRBJ1-1	.	TRBD1	TGTGCCAGCAGTCCCTGGGGACAGGGGAACACTGAAGCTTTCTTT	CASSPWGQGNTEAFF
TRBV30	11	TRBJ1-1	.	.	TGTGCGATGGGGGGGGGTACTGAAGCTTTCTTT	CAMGGGTEAFF
TRBV7-7	13	TRBJ2-7	.	.	TGTGCTAGCAGCTCATACCGGGGCTACGAGCAGTACTTC	CASSSYRGYEQYF
TRBV5-5	14	TRBJ1-5	few	TRBD1	TGTGCCAGCAGCTTCGGACAGGGGATTCAGCCCCAGCATTTT	CASSFGQGIQPQHF
TRBV11-3	15	TRBJ1-6	.	TRBD1	TGTGCCAGCAGCGCAAGACAGGGGGTTAATTCACCCCTCCACTTT	CASSARQGVNSPLHF
TRBV11-2	15	TRBJ2-3	.	TRBD2	TGTGCCAGCAGCGCAGCGGGGGGCCGCACAGATACGCAGTATTTT	CASSAAGGRTDTQYF
TRBV4-1	15	TRBJ1-2	.	.	TGCGCCAGCAGCCAAGATCCCGGGGACATCGGTGGCTACACCTTC	CASSQDPGDIGGYTF
TRBV5-1	14	TRBJ1-2	.	TRBD1	TGCGCCAGCAGCTTGGGACAGGGAGGCGGCGGCTACACCTTC	CASSLGQGGGGYTF
TRBV11-2	14	TRBJ1-1	.	TRBD1	TGTGCCAGCAGCTTATATACAGGGGGCGCGGAAGCTTTCTTT	CASSLYTGGAEAFF